This passage covers 25 T cell receptor beta chains from one sample sequenced in a study of blood T cell repertoires in COVID-19. This table comes from immunoSEQ multiplex PCR, and its TCRdb copy is limited to in-frame clones, with some not included. The sample lists 49,000 or so clones, roughly four fifths occurring once. The material sequenced was peripheral blood. The receptors shown here come from a man aged 55 to 70 with active COVID-19.

The chain recombines TRBV24-1 with TRBJ2-2; TRBD1 matches 7 bases. The V segment lost 5 bases and the J segment 7 bases; nucleotides outside the gene matches: 9. In germline, CDR1 is KGHDR, CDR2 SFDVKD. The CDR3 runs to 15 residues. This CDR3 reads CATSGAKGAIGELFF. The CDR3 DNA reads TGTGCCACCAGTGGGGCAAAGGGGGCAATCGGGGAGCTGTTTTTT.

V usage is TRBV24-1 and J usage is TRBJ2-1; 10 bases align to TRBD2. The CDR3 covers 14 residues. V lost 10 bases and J lost 8; bases outside the gene matches: 10. Germline CDR1 and CDR2: KGHDR and SFDVKD. CDR3 nucleotide sequence: TGTGCCACTCGGGGGAGCGGGAGGGGGGATGAGCAGTTCTTC. Translated, it gives CATRGSGRGDEQFF.

CDR3 nucleotides: TGTGCCAGCAGCTTAAAGCGGGGGTCTACCGGGGAGCTGTTTTTT. This gives the protein CASSLKRGSTGELFF. The chain links TRBV5-8 to TRBJ2-2; TRBD2 aligns across 8 bases. Germline V gene lookup returns CDR1 SGHTS and CDR2 YDEGEE. Trimming at V came to 2 bases and at J to 5 bases, leaving 5 bases not matched to a gene. The CDR3 covers 15 residues. The full variable domain, rest sourced from reference TRBV5-8 and TRBJ2-2, is EAGVTQSPTHLIKTRGQQATLRCSPISGHTSVYWYQQALGLGLQFLLWYDEGEERNRGNFPPRFSGRQFPNYSSELNVNALELEDSALYLCASSLKRGSTGELFFGEGSRLTVL.

The gene calls are TRBV16 and TRBJ1-4, with D maybe TRBD1 (6 bases). The CDR3 is 15 amino acids. Germline CDR1 reads KGHSY; CDR2 reads FQNENV. V shed 0 bases and J shed 7 bases, with 12 bases lying between them. CDR3 coding DNA: TGTGCCAGCAGCCAATCGCGGGGGGCCGGTGAAAAACTGTTTTTT. Its translation is CASSQSRGAGEKLFF. Variable domain in full (rest from reference TRBV16 and TRBJ1-4): GEEVAQTPKHLVRGEGQKAKLYCAPIKGHSYVFWYQQVLKNEFKFLISFQNENVFDETGMPKERFSAKCLPNSPCSLEIQATKLEDSAVYFCASSQSRGAGEKLFFGSGTQLSVL.

The V gene is TRBV9, the J gene TRBJ1-2; 9 nucleotides match TRBD1. This CDR3 spans 14 amino acids. After removal of 4 bases from V and 5 bases from J, the junction contained 6 bases not matched to a gene. Germline values: CDR1 SGDLS, CDR2 YYNGEE. CDR3 in amino acids: CASSSGQGSYGYTF. CDR3 DNA sequence: TGTGCCAGCAGCTCGGGACAGGGTTCGTATGGCTACACCTTC.

The chain couples TRBV28 to TRBJ2-5, with TRBD2 identical over 8 bases. The germline V gene encodes CDR1 MDHEN and CDR2 SYDVKM. This CDR3 has 15 residues. V lost 2 bases, J lost 1 base, and 3 bases stayed unmatched. This chain's CDR3 is CASSLGAGGQETQYF. CDR3 nucleotides: TGTGCCAGCAGTTTAGGGGCGGGGGGCCAAGAGACCCAGTACTTC.

DNA for the CDR3: TGTGCCAGCAGTTTCACCACAGTGAACACTGAAGCTTTCTTT. It yields the protein CASSFTTVNTEAFF. The V call is TRBV28, the J call TRBJ1-1; D is uncertain. In germline, CDR1 is MDHEN, CDR2 SYDVKM. Trimming took off 3 bases at V and 0 bases at J, with 8 bases between the two ends. The CDR3 has 14 residues.

The chain couples TRBV28 to TRBJ2-3; 10 positions agree with TRBD2. In germline, CDR1 is MDHEN, CDR2 SYDVKM. The CDR3 has 16 residues. The V gene end was trimmed by 10 bases and the J gene end by 6 bases; junction bases not matched to a gene: 16. CDR3 loop: CAIEGQRGGPWDTQYF. CDR3 bases: TGTGCCATCGAGGGGCAGCGGGGGGGGCCATGGGATACGCAGTATTTT.

This chain connects TRBV5-6 to TRBJ2-2; D unresolved. Germline CDR1 SGHDT, CDR2 YYEEEE. The CDR3 runs to 16 residues. The V gene lost 1 base and the J gene lost 1 base, with 11 bases spanning the gap. CDR3 sequence: CASSLSPAGNTGELFF. The CDR3 DNA sequence: TGTGCCAGCAGCTTGAGTCCGGCAGGGAACACCGGGGAGCTGTTTTTT.

This chain connects TRBV5-4 to TRBJ2-3; 11 positions agree with TRBD2. This CDR3 is built from 17 residues. With V trimmed by 2 bases and J by 3 bases, 8 bases remained unmatched. CDR1 and CDR2 from the germline V gene are SGHNT and YYREEE (reference sequence). The CDR3: CASSFVLAGALTDTQYF. DNA for the CDR3: TGTGCCAGCAGCTTCGTACTAGCGGGAGCTTTGACAGATACGCAGTATTTT.

The chain employs TRBV18 and TRBJ2-3; TRBD2 agrees at 10 bases. CDR3 length: 16 amino acids. Looked up from germline, CDR1 is KGHSH and CDR2 is LQKENI. Trimming at V came to 6 bases and at J to 2 bases, leaving 8 bases not matched to a gene. The CDR3 is CASSPLLAGSTDTQYF. CDR3 sequence (DNA): TGTGCCAGCTCCCCTCTACTAGCGGGATCCACAGATACGCAGTATTTT.

The chain recombines TRBV28 with TRBJ2-7; 11 nucleotides match TRBD2. This CDR3 is built from 15 residues. The ends lost 4 bases at V and 4 bases at J; junction bases unmatched: 6. CDR1 and CDR2 from the germline V gene are MDHEN and SYDVKM. This CDR3 is CASSSGTSGGYEQYF. CDR3 coding DNA: TGTGCCAGCAGTTCGGGGACTAGCGGCGGTTACGAGCAGTACTTC.

The gene calls are TRBV28 and TRBJ1-1; 8 nucleotides match TRBD1. The CDR3 runs to 15 residues. Losses at the gene ends were 6 bases for V and 5 bases for J; bases not matched to a gene: 11. In germline, CDR1 is MDHEN, CDR2 SYDVKM. This chain's CDR3 is CASRLPGGSRTEAFF. In DNA, the CDR3 is TGTGCCAGCAGACTACCAGGGGGCTCGAGAACTGAAGCTTTCTTT.

The rearrangement uses TRBV19 and TRBJ2-7; maybe TRBD2 (5 bases). CDR1 LNHDA and CDR2 SQIVND come from the germline V gene (reference sequence). V lost 7 bases and J 5 bases, leaving 18 bases between the germline ends. CDR3 size: 14 residues. This chain's CDR3 is CASTVGGFGDEQYF. CDR3 nucleotides: TGTGCCAGTACTGTTGGAGGATTTGGGGACGAGCAGTACTTC.

This rearrangement joins TRBV28 to TRBJ2-7; 7 bases agree with TRBD1. The germline gives CDR1 MDHEN, CDR2 SYDVKM. Unmatched junction bases numbered 9, after V lost 6 bases and J lost 7 bases. The length of the CDR3 is 13 residues. CDR3 nucleotide sequence: TGTGCCAGCAGATTAACAGGGGTTGGGGAGCAGTACTTC. Its protein product is CASRLTGVGEQYF.

The genes are TRBV21-1 and TRBJ2-7; TRBD2, the D gene given by the table, was not confirmed from the DNA. TRBV21-1 represents a pseudogene. CDR3 size: 20 residues. This CDR3 reads CASSKKNHYHLPGFPYEQYF. The CDR3 DNA sequence: TGTGCCAGCAGCAAAAAAAACCATTACCATTTACCGGGTTTTCCCTACGAGCAGTACTTC.

The chain carries TRBV18 and TRBJ2-1; possible D gene TRBD1, 5 bases. The V end was cut by 3 bases, the J end by 6 bases, with 12 bases between. This CDR3 is 14 amino acids long. Germline V gene sequence: CDR1 KGHSH, CDR2 LQKENI. The CDR3 here is CASSPSPGSNEQFF. CDR3 sequence (DNA): TGTGCCAGCTCACCGTCCCCAGGGTCCAATGAGCAGTTCTTC.

The V call is TRBV7-9, the J call TRBJ1-1, with D unclear. Germline-derived CDR1 and CDR2 are SEHNR and FQNEAQ (reference sequence). The CDR3 spans 14 residues. V was clipped by 4 bases and J by 1 base, with 10 bases between them. The CDR3: CASSSTGSNTEAFF. As DNA, the CDR3 is TGTGCCAGCAGCTCCACGGGTTCGAACACTGAAGCTTTCTTT.

The rearrangement links TRBV7-3 to TRBJ2-1, with 9 bases identical to TRBD2. This CDR3 comprises 16 residues. Trimming at V came to 1 base and at J to 7 bases, leaving 8 bases not matched to a gene. Germline CDR1 is SGHTA and CDR2 is FQGTGA. The CDR3 region is CASSLRLLAGKNEQFF. As DNA, the CDR3 is TGTGCCAGCAGCTTAAGGCTCCTAGCGGGGAAGAATGAGCAGTTCTTC.

This CDR3 is CASSLGTAFYEQYF. CDR3 in DNA: TGTGCCAGCAGTTTAGGGACAGCGTTTTACGAGCAGTACTTC. This rearrangement joins TRBV28 to TRBJ2-7, with TRBD1 identical over 7 bases. V was pared by 2 bases and J by 4 bases, with 5 bases of the junction left unmatched. This CDR3 spans 14 amino acids. CDR1 and CDR2 (germline): MDHEN, SYDVKM.

This chain connects TRBV5-1 to TRBJ1-2, with a possible D match to TRBD1 (6 bases). The germline CDR1 and CDR2 sequences are SGHRS and YFSETQ. This CDR3 region has 16 residues. The V end was cut by 4 bases, the J end by 0 bases, with 16 bases between. The CDR3 loop is CASSPSLDRTNYGYTF. The CDR3 bases are TGCGCCAGCAGCCCATCCCTAGACAGGACTAACTATGGCTACACCTTC.

In its sample, this clone is medium-sized (0.01 to 0.1%). This chain connects TRBV30 to TRBJ1-5; TRBD1 matches 8 bases. V lost 5 bases, J lost 4 bases, and 7 bases stayed unmatched. There are 14 residues in the CDR3. Germline CDR1 and CDR2: GTSNPN and SVGIG (reference sequence). As DNA, the CDR3 is TGTGCCTGGGGGATAACAGGGGGGAATCAGCCCCAGCATTTT. Translation gives CAWGITGGNQPQHF.

This clone was seen a handful of times. V gene TRBV7-9 combines with J gene TRBJ2-1; 9 bases agree with TRBD1. Germline CDR1 reads SEHNR; CDR2 reads FQNEAQ (reference sequence). V lost 4 bases and J lost 8; bases outside the gene matches: 12. The CDR3 extends over 16 amino acids. The CDR3 loop reads CASSSTGTGIVDEQFF. The CDR3 DNA reads TGTGCCAGCAGCTCAACCGGGACAGGGATTGTGGATGAGCAGTTCTTC.

This rearrangement joins TRBV14 to TRBJ2-7, with a weak D call TRBD1 (6 bases). V gave up 3 bases and J gave up 1 base, with 10 bases separating them. The germline gives CDR1 SGHDN, CDR2 FVKESK. The CDR3 is made up of 14 amino acids. CDR3 coding DNA: TGTGCCAGCAGCCAGTTCAGGGGATCCTACGAGCAGTACTTC. Amino acid sequence: CASSQFRGSYEQYF.

This clone was counted a single time. The J gene is TRBJ2-7, the V gene TRBV2, with D perhaps matching TRBD1 (6 bases). Germline assignment: CDR1 SNHLY and CDR2 FYNNEI. The CDR3 spans 13 residues. V lost 7 bases to trimming and J lost 2 bases, with 12 bases between them. CDR3 in DNA: TGTGCCAGCAAGGTAAACAGGGCCTACGAGCAGTACTTC. Translated, it gives CASKVNRAYEQYF.